The entry that follows covers one T cell receptor beta chain sequence. Original data processing: Estimated nucleated cell counts came from reference gene primer amplification. The repertoire was sequenced with immunoSEQ multiplex PCR; TCRdb's copy has only in-frame clones and lacks some. The DNA was the basis for D and trimming; V, J and clone size are from that table. Of about 190,000 clones in the sample, about 88% were seen once. This specimen comes from a study of blood T cell repertoires in COVID-19. Whole-study context: Material from acute and convalescent COVID-19 was sourced from the United States, Italy and Spain. From T cells, B-cell-depleted T cells, or PBMCs came the material, which was cDNA or gDNA.

CDR1 and CDR2 (germline): MNHEY, SMNVEV (reference sequence). The CDR3 is 13 amino acids. The V end was cut by 6 bases, the J end by 2 bases, with 11 bases between. The origin of this receptor is a woman aged 40 to 49 who had recovered from COVID-19. Sequenced input: peripheral blood. The chain couples TRBV27 to TRBJ2-7; D call uncertain. This CDR3 reads CASSPLATYEQYF. The CDR3 DNA follows: TGTGCCAGCAGCCCATTGGCCACCTACGAGCAGTACTTC.